The clone carrying this TCR beta chain came up a few times. Its antigen is not known. The data derive from a study of T-cell memory formation after mild COVID-19. About the research overall: Largely donor-specific sequence clusters came from two donors.

TCRdb passed the 5' RACE reads through MiXCR, listing each CDR3 protein once. The sample lists 80,000 to 90,000 distinct CDR3 sequences; more than 20% were seen once. Study-level results: Clones that contracted clustered mainly in CM and EM if CD4+ and in EMRA if CD8+. The pre-infection memory compartment contained some responding clones, suggesting cross-reactive memory joined.

CDR3 size: 14 residues. The V end was cut by 2 bases, the J end by 4 bases, with 12 bases between. CDR1 is SQVTM, CDR2 ANQGSEA, per germline. The source of this sequence is a man aged 18 to 35 who had mild COVID-19 (a few samples of this study predate the infection). Cell type and time point are not known. The sample was PBMCs or a T cell subset sorted from them (not recorded which). The chain has TRBV29-1 and TRBJ2-1; D not certain. Written as DNA, the CDR3 is TGCAGCGTTGAATTATACCAAGCTTACAATGAGCAGTTCTTC. Residues: CSVELYQAYNEQFF.